Given below is one TCR beta chain in context. This clone may be a read error of a much larger clone one base away. RNA transcripts provided the source from which TCR beta CDR3 regions were amplified. The HTBI primer set drove a first-round RT-PCR of the TCR CDR3. TCRdb reprocessed the multiplex PCR reads via MiXCR and lists one record per CDR3 protein. The table includes around 340,000 distinct CDR3 sequences, around 14% detected once. The data belong to a study of T cells in Graves' hyperthyroidism and ophthalmopathy. Hyperthyroidism of Graves' type that showed no ophthalmopathy progression within 18 months was stable. Those with hyperthyroidism were 18 to 65 years old, newly diagnosed, and ill for under 2 months. Patients having uncontrolled infection, another autoimmune disease, pregnancy or lactation were not included. Source material for PBMCs was 9 to 10 ml fresh peripheral blood. CDR3 length equals 16 residues. V lost 5 bases and J lost 1; bases outside the gene matches: 7.

Specimen: blood. This TCR was sampled from a woman under 40 with Graves' hyperthyroidism. V usage is TRBV12-3 or TRBV12-4 and J usage is TRBJ2-2, with 7 nucleotides matching TRBD1. The CDR3, as DNA: TGTGCCAGCAGTACAGGGGAAAGTAAGAACACCGGGGAGCTGTTTTTT. Translation: CASSTGESKNTGELFF.